The 4 T cell receptor beta chains listed next were all sequenced from one sample in a study of cytomegalovirus exposure and HLA in healthy donors. This table comes from immunoSEQ multiplex PCR, and its TCRdb copy is limited to in-frame clones, with some not included. Found here are some 220,000 clones, 85% to 95% of them singletons; the top ten hold approximately 1%. What was sequenced was PBMCs. These receptors all stem from a woman between 18 and 29 years old in good health and CMV-seronegative.

The chain couples TRBV7-9 to TRBJ1-1, with TRBD1 matching over 7 bases. CDR1 is SEHNR and CDR2 is FQNEAQ in the germline V gene (reference sequence). This CDR3 has 14 residues. V lost 5 bases, J lost 4 bases, and 7 bases stayed unmatched. The CDR3 loop reads CASSPDRVRTEAFF. CDR3 bases: TGTGCCAGCAGCCCAGACAGGGTTCGCACTGAAGCTTTCTTT.

The V call is TRBV18, the J call TRBJ1-1; 7 nucleotides match TRBD1. The germline CDR1 and CDR2 sequences are KGHSH and LQKENI. The J segment lost 1 base and the V segment lost 4 bases, leaving 12 bases of the junction unmatched. This CDR3 is built from 17 residues. The CDR3 region has the DNA TGTGCCAGCTCACTCAGGGGGACCGGTGTCGGGAACACTGAAGCTTTCTTT. Residues: CASSLRGTGVGNTEAFF.

This chain connects TRBV7-8 to TRBJ2-1, with TRBD1 identical over 9 bases. The ends lost 5 bases at V and 8 bases at J; junction bases unmatched: 7. Germline CDR1 is SGHVS and CDR2 is FQNEAQ. The CDR3 is made up of 14 amino acids. CDR3 DNA sequence: TGTGCCAGCAGCAGGACAGGGGCCCCCGATGAGCAGTTCTTC. It specifies CASSRTGAPDEQFF.

The CDR3 DNA is TGTGCCTGGAGTATAGTAGAAGAGACCCAGTACTTC. Protein sequence: CAWSIVEETQYF. V usage is TRBV30 and J usage is TRBJ2-5; D call uncertain. The CDR3 contains 12 residues. Germline V gene data show CDR1 as GTSNPN and CDR2 as SVGIG (reference sequence). The V gene lost 2 bases and the J gene lost 3 bases, with 7 bases spanning the gap.